This T cell receptor (beta chain) was sequenced for a study of T cells in localized non-small cell lung cancer. Lung tissue at least 2 cm from the tumor margin was confirmed free of atypia. V was clipped by 3 bases and J by 7 bases; unmatched bases: 10. The CDR3 consists of 15 residues. Germline CDR1 and CDR2: SGHNT and YENEEA. Findings and limits, study-wide: Adjacent lung tissue had a median approximately 57 of the top 100 clones found in the tumor. Higher T cell density in the blood was associated with longer overall survival, whereas higher adjacent-lung clonality associated with shorter survival. It was uninvolved adjacent lung that showed the highest T cell clonality, exceeding tumor.

Generated by immunoSEQ multiplex PCR, the TCRdb table keeps only in-frame clones and is missing some. The sample holds about 1,900 clones; approximately 24% are singletons and the top ten take approximately 10%. This clone appeared a few times. The target antigen is unknown. This sequence joins TRBV11-3 and TRBJ1-2; 8 bases line up with TRBD1. This material consisted of normal lung tissue next to the tumor, taken before any cancer treatment. The clonotype comes from a female donor aged 60 or older with stage I lung adenocarcinoma. CDR3 loop: CASSFQGAQVSGYTF. The CDR3 nucleotides are TGTGCCAGCAGCTTCCAGGGGGCGCAAGTATCTGGCTACACCTTC.